This T cell receptor (beta chain) was sequenced in a study of OX40 agonist ivuxolimab in advanced cancers. Study results and limitations: Within 6 weeks, CD4+ and CD8+ blood T cells expanded clonally at 0.1 to 3.0 mg/kg. Low normalized T-cell clonal expansion was additionally recorded for some nonresponders.

This clone appeared once. What it recognizes is unknown. The assay was immunoSEQ multiplex PCR, and TCRdb's table has in-frame clones only and misses some. The table has 60,000 to 70,000 clones, approximately 80% seen once; the top ten hold about 5%. V was clipped by 0 bases and J by 9 bases; unmatched bases: 8. The CDR3 extends over 15 amino acids. The germline V gene has CDR1 KGHSH and CDR2 LQKENI. The receptor's source is an adult with an advanced solid tumor such as melanoma, head and neck, liver or kidney cancer. The starting material was CD4+ or CD8+ T cells sorted from blood, obtained in a trial of the OX40 agonist ivuxolimab. This sequence joins TRBV18 and TRBJ2-7, with 10 bases fitting TRBD1. This CDR3 reads CASSPPRDRGLGQYF. DNA of the CDR3: TGTGCCAGCTCACCACCCAGGGACAGGGGATTAGGGCAGTACTTC.